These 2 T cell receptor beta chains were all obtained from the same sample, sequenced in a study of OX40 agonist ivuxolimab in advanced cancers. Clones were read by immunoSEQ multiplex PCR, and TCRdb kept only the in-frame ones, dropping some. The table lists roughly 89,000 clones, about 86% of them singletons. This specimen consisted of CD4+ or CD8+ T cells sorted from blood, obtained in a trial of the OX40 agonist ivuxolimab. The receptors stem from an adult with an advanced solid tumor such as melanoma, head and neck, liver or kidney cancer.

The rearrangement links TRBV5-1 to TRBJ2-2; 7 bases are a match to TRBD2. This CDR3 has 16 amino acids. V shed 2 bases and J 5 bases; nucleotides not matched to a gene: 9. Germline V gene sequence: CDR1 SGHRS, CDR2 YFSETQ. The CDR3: CASSFVSRGSTGELFF. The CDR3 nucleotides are TGCGCCAGCAGCTTTGTCTCGCGGGGGTCGACCGGGGAGCTGTTTTTT. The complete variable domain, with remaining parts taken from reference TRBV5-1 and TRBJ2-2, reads KAGVTQTPRYLIKTRGQQVTLSCSPISGHRSVSWYQQTPGQGLQFLFEYFSETQRNKGNFPGRFSGRQFSNSRSEMNVSTLELGDSALYLCASSFVSRGSTGELFFGEGSRLTVL.

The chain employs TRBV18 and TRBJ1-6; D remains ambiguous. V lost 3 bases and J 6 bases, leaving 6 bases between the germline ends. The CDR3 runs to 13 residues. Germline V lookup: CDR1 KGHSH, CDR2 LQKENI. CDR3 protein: CASSPDFNSPLHF. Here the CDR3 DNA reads TGTGCCAGCTCACCCGACTTTAATTCACCCCTCCACTTT. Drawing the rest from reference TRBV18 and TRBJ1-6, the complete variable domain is NAGVMQNPRHLVRRRGQEARLRCSPMKGHSHVYWYRQLPEEGLKFMVYLQKENIIDESGMPKERFSAEFPKEGPSILRIQQVVRGDSAAYFCASSPDFNSPLHFGNGTRLTVT.